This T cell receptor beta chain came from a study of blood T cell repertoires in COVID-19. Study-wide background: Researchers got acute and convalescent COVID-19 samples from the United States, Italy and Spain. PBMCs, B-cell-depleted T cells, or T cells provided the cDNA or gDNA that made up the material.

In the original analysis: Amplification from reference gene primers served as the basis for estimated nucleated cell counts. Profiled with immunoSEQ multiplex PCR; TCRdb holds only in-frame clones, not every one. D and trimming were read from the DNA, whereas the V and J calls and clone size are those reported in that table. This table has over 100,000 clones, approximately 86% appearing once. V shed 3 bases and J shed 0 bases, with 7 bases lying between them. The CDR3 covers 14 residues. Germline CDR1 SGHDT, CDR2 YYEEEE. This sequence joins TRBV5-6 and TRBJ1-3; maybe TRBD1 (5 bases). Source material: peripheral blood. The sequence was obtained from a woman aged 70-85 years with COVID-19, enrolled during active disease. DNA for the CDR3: TGTGCCAGCAGCTCAGGGCCCTCTGGAAACACCATATATTTT. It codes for CASSSGPSGNTIYF. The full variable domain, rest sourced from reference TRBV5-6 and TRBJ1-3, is DAGVTQSPTHLIKTRGQQVTLRCSPKSGHDTVSWYQQALGQGPQFIFQYYEEEERQRGNFPDRFSGHQFPNYSSELNVNALLLGDSALYLCASSSGPSGNTIYFGEGSWLTVV.